This TCR beta chain was recorded in a study of blood T cell repertoires in COVID-19. Overall study context: Acute and convalescent COVID-19 specimens originated in the United States, Italy and Spain. Sample material is recorded as cDNA or gDNA derived from T cells, B-cell-depleted T cells, or PBMCs.

Losses at the gene ends were 3 bases for V and 4 bases for J; bases not matched to a gene: 4. In germline, CDR1 is KGHDR, CDR2 SFDVKD. The CDR3 runs 15 residues. Authors' methods: Amplification with reference gene primers provided the estimates of nucleated cell counts. Using immunoSEQ multiplex PCR, the repertoire was profiled, and TCRdb retains in-frame clones only, with some absent. V and J calls and clone size come straight from that table; D and trimming were deduced from the DNA. The table has approximately 190,000 clones, 80% to 85% seen once. The clonotype originates from a woman aged 40-49 years with acute or convalescent COVID-19. The sample was peripheral blood. The chain is built from TRBV24-1 and TRBJ2-3; TRBD1 matches at 9 bases. The DNA of the CDR3 is TGTGCCACCAGTGATATGAGGACAGGGGCAGATACGCAGTATTTT. Its protein is CATSDMRTGADTQYF.